Following are 16 T cell receptor beta chains from one sample sequenced in a study of OX40 agonist ivuxolimab in advanced cancers. The repertoire was sequenced with immunoSEQ multiplex PCR; TCRdb's copy has only in-frame clones and lacks some. The table shows tens of thousands of clones, with about 89% occurring only once. The source was CD4+ or CD8+ T cells sorted from blood, collected in a trial of the OX40 agonist ivuxolimab. The source is an adult with an advanced solid tumor such as melanoma, head and neck, liver or kidney cancer.

The chain is built from TRBV2 and TRBJ1-5, with TRBD1 as a possible D gene (6 bases). Trimming removed 5 bases from V and 4 bases from J, with 12 bases in between. This CDR3 comprises 14 residues. Germline assignment: CDR1 SNHLY and CDR2 FYNNEI. The CDR3: CASSIDRRNQPQHF. CDR3 DNA: TGTGCCAGCAGTATAGACAGGAGAAATCAGCCCCAGCATTTT.

The chain carries TRBV9 and TRBJ2-5, with 14 nucleotides matching TRBD2. J was trimmed by 1 base and V by 2 bases; bases with no gene match: 4. This CDR3 is built from 17 residues. Germline loops: CDR1 SGDLS, CDR2 YYNGEE. DNA for the CDR3: TGTGCCAGCAGCGTCGGACTAGCGGGGGGATCCCAAGAGACCCAGTACTTC. This encodes CASSVGLAGGSQETQYF.

The rearrangement uses TRBV7-2 and TRBJ2-3; TRBD2 matches at 10 bases. Germline V gene data show CDR1 as SGHTA and CDR2 as FQGNSA. The CDR3 is 16 amino acids. The V segment lost 1 base and the J segment 1 base; nucleotides outside the gene matches: 2. The CDR3, as DNA: TGTGCCAGCAGCTTAGACCTAGCGGGGGGCACAGATACGCAGTATTTT. Its protein is CASSLDLAGGTDTQYF. The variable domain in full, completed from reference TRBV7-2 and TRBJ2-3, reads GAGVSQSPSNKVTEKGKDVELRCDPISGHTALYWYRQSLGQGLEFLIYFQGNSAPDKSGLPSDRFSAERTGGSVSTLTIQRTQQEDSAVYLCASSLDLAGGTDTQYFGPGTRLTVL.

The chain links TRBV5-1 to TRBJ1-2; TRBD1 matches at 9 bases. V lost 4 bases to trimming and J lost 6 bases; unmatched junction nucleotides: 10. Germline-derived CDR1 and CDR2 are SGHRS and YFSETQ. This CDR3 comprises 15 residues. CDR3 DNA: TGCGCCAGCAGCGTGGGGAATACAGGGGGCGATGGCTACACCTTC. It translates to CASSVGNTGGDGYTF.

A single count supports this clone. The chain recombines TRBV5-6 with TRBJ1-4; 10 bases are shared with TRBD1. The CDR3 totals 14 residues. The ends lost 3 bases at V and 8 bases at J; junction bases unmatched: 4. CDR1 and CDR2 from the germline V gene are SGHDT and YYEEEE. The CDR3 coding sequence is TGTGCCAGCAGCTCCGGGACAGGGGAGGAAAAACTGTTTTTT. Translating it yields CASSSGTGEEKLFF.

In the case of this clone: At one end, the junction sequence differs from germline, possibly due to a read error. The chain combines TRBV7-2 with TRBJ1-5; 10 nucleotides line up with TRBD1. Germline assignment: CDR1 SGHTA and CDR2 FQGNSA. This CDR3 contains 17 residues. The CDR3 region has the DNA TGTGCCAGCAGCCTAGCGGCGACAGGGGGCCGGGATCAGCCCCAGCATTTT. It is translated as CASSLAATGGRDQPQHF.

The gene calls are TRBV5-5 and TRBJ2-5; D call uncertain. V was pared by 4 bases and J by 2 bases, with 18 bases between. Germline lookup yields CDR1 SGHKS and CDR2 YYEKEE (reference sequence). The CDR3 covers 16 residues. The CDR3 nucleotides read TGTGCCAGCAGCCCCGCCCCTGGACGGCTTCAAGAGACCCAGTACTTC. Protein sequence: CASSPAPGRLQETQYF.

The rearrangement links TRBV5-6 to TRBJ2-3; 7 nucleotides agree with TRBD2. V dropped 3 bases and J dropped 2; count of bases not matched to a gene: 9. The V gene's germline CDR1 is SGHDT and CDR2 YYEEEE. The CDR3 has 16 residues. The CDR3 bases are TGTGCCAGCAGCTCCCGGACTAGTTGGGTCACAGATACGCAGTATTTT. This gives the protein CASSSRTSWVTDTQYF.

The CDR3 loop reads CASSQVESKRVNEQFF. As DNA, the CDR3 is TGTGCCAGCAGCCAAGTGGAGTCTAAGCGGGTCAATGAGCAGTTCTTC. This rearrangement joins TRBV4-2 to TRBJ2-1, with a tentative D call TRBD2 (6 bases). Germline V gene sequence: CDR1 LGHNA, CDR2 YNFKEQ. The ends were cut back, 1 base at V and 6 bases at J, with 16 bases in the middle. The CDR3 is 16 residues long.

This clone was counted only a few times. The chain is built from TRBV28 and TRBJ2-7; D tentatively reads TRBD1 or TRBD2 (5 bases each). V lost 5 bases and J lost 0, with 17 bases in between. The CDR3 contains 16 residues. Germline V lookup: CDR1 MDHEN, CDR2 SYDVKM. The CDR3 region is CASSGSDGTSSYEQYF. The CDR3 DNA reads TGTGCCAGCAGTGGTTCGGACGGGACCTCCTCCTACGAGCAGTACTTC.

The chain is built from TRBV27 and TRBJ1-6; D remains unclear. CDR1 is MNHEY, CDR2 SMNVEV, per germline (reference sequence). The length of the CDR3 is 12 residues. Trimming cost V 3 bases and J 6 bases, with 3 bases left between them. The DNA of the CDR3 is TGTGCCAGCAGTTTTCTTAATTCACCCCTCCACTTT. Translated, it gives CASSFLNSPLHF.

The V and J genes are TRBV28 and TRBJ2-7, with D unclear. CDR3 length: 14 residues. The germline CDR1 and CDR2 sequences are MDHEN and SYDVKM. The CDR3 here is CATIRGDLTYEQYF. CDR3 DNA sequence: TGTGCTACAATTCGTGGGGATTTAACCTACGAGCAGTACTTC.

This clone was observed a few times. The rearrangement links TRBV30 to TRBJ2-7, with a tentative D call TRBD1 (5 bases). There are 13 residues in the CDR3. Germline CDR1 and CDR2: GTSNPN and SVGIG (reference sequence). Trimming shortened V by 4 bases and J by 6 bases, and 16 bases separated the two germline ends. CDR3 DNA sequence: TGTGCCTGGAAAACTTTCAGGGTTGCCGAGCAGTACTTC. It translates to CAWKTFRVAEQYF. The entire variable domain, with the rest obtained from reference TRBV30 and TRBJ2-7, is as follows: SQTIHQWPATLVQPVGSPLSLECTVEGTSNPNLYWYRQAAGRGLQLLFYSVGIGQISSEVPQNLSASRPQDRQFILSSKKLLLSDSGFYLCAWKTFRVAEQYFGPGTRLTVT.

The CDR3, as DNA: TGTGCCAGCACCCTCCGCCGGGAGGGTAGGGGTGAGCAGTTCTTC. This translates into CASTLRREGRGEQFF. The V gene is TRBV7-9, the J gene TRBJ2-1, with 8 nucleotides matching TRBD2. The CDR3 totals 15 residues. Germline CDR1 is SEHNR and CDR2 is FQNEAQ (reference sequence). V lost 7 bases to trimming and J lost 9 bases; unmatched junction nucleotides: 14.

CDR3 sequence: CASSLYGEGTGANVLTF. In nucleotides, the CDR3 is TGTGCCAGCAGCTTGTACGGGGAAGGAACTGGGGCCAACGTCCTGACTTTC. V and J are TRBV5-6 and TRBJ2-6; weak D call: TRBD2 (5 bases). Trimming took off 1 base at V and 2 bases at J, with 13 bases between the two ends. Looked up from germline, CDR1 is SGHDT and CDR2 is YYEEEE. CDR3 length: 17 residues.

The rearrangement joins TRBV2 to TRBJ1-5, with D perhaps TRBD1 (5 bases). Looked up from germline, CDR1 is SNHLY and CDR2 is FYNNEI. The germline V and J ends were trimmed by 4 bases and 5 bases, with 15 bases remaining between them. The CDR3 is made up of 15 amino acids. The DNA for the CDR3 is TGTGCCAGCAGTGCGGGACCGGGAGGATATCAGCCCCAGCATTTT. Protein: CASSAGPGGYQPQHF.